This T cell receptor (beta chain) was sequenced for a study of blood T cell repertoires in COVID-19. For the study at large: Sites across the United States, Italy and Spain contributed samples from acute and convalescent COVID-19. From T cells, B-cell-depleted T cells, or PBMCs came the material, which was cDNA or gDNA.

Trimming cost V 3 bases and J 9 bases; bases outside gene matches: 5. The CDR3 length is 14 residues. Germline V CDR1 and CDR2: SGHTA, FQGNSA. Methods used by the authors: Using reference gene primer amplification, nucleated cell counts were estimated. TCRdb's table, derived via immunoSEQ multiplex PCR, lists solely in-frame clones and lacks some. D and trimming were read from the DNA, whereas the V and J calls and clone size are those reported in that table. The sample consists of roughly 300,000 clones, roughly 90% of them appearing once. The V and J genes are TRBV7-2 and TRBJ2-1; 10 bases agree with TRBD1. The source is a man between 18 and 29 years old who had recovered from COVID-19. The sequenced sample was peripheral blood. CDR3 amino acids: CASSLGQGRGEQFF. Written as DNA, the CDR3 is TGTGCCAGCAGCTTGGGACAGGGGAGGGGTGAGCAGTTCTTC.